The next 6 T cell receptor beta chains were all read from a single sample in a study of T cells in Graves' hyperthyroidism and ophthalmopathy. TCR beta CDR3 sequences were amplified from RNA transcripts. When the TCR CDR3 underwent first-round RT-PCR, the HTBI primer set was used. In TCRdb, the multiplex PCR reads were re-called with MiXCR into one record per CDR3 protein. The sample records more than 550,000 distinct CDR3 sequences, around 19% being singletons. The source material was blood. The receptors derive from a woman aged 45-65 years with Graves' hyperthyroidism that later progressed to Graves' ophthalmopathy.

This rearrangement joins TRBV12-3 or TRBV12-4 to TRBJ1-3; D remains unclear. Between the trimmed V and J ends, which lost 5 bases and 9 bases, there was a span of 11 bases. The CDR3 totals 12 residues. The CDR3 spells CASSPPRGTIYF. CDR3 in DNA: TGTGCCAGCAGTCCGCCCCGGGGCACCATATATTTT.

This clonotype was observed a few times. The CDR3 spells CASSHEVGQVAFF. CDR3 nucleotide sequence: TGTGCCAGCAGCCACGAGGTTGGTCAAGTAGCTTTCTTT. The rearrangement uses TRBV3-1 and TRBJ1-1; D is undetermined. With 3 bases removed from V and 10 bases from J, the gap between germline ends came to 15 bases. The CDR3 length is 13 residues. Per germline, CDR1 LGHDT and CDR2 YNNKEL (reference sequence).

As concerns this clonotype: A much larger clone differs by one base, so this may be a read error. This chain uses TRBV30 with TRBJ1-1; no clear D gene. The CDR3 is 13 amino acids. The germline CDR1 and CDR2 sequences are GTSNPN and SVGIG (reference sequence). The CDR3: CAWDQGGNTEVFF. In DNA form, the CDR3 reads TGTGCCTGGGATCAAGGTGGGAACACTGAAGTTTTCTTT.

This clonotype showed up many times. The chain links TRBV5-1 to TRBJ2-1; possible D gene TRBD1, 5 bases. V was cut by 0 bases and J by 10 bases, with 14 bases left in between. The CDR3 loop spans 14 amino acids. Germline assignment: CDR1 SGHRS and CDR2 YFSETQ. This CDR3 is CASSLAYSRTEQFF. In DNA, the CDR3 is TGCGCCAGCAGCTTGGCGTATAGCCGGACAGAGCAGTTCTTC.

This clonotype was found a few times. The CDR3: CASSQDRVNSGNTIYF. Here the CDR3 DNA reads TGTGCCAGCAGCCAAGATAGGGTGAATTCTGGAAACACCATATATTTT. The V call is TRBV4-2, the J call TRBJ1-3; the D is unclear. V was cut by 0 bases and J by 1 base, with 10 bases left in between. CDR1 LGHNA and CDR2 YNFKEQ come from the germline V gene. The CDR3 has 16 amino acids.

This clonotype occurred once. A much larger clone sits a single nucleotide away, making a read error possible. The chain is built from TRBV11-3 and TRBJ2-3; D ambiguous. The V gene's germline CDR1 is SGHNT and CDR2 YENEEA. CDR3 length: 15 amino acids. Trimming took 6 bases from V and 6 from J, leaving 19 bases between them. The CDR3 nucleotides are TGTGCCAGCAGATTTAGTTCCACCTCTAAGGATACGCAGTATTTT. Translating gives CASRFSSTSKDTQYF.